The entry that follows covers one T cell receptor beta chain sequence. Synthetic analogs of TCR templates were spiked into every PCR. The data were produced by immunoSEQ multiplex PCR, yet TCRdb's version contains in-frame clones alone and is incomplete. The table shows around 110,000 clones, with around 89% occurring only once. The entry originates in a study of PD-L1 blockade in urothelial cancer. Overall study context: Treatment start was followed by blood analysis at 3 weeks (second dose) and again at 6 weeks. Peripheral blood specimens exhibited a median yield of 141,255 T cells.

The CDR3 spans 12 residues. The V gene lost 6 bases and the J gene lost 2 bases, with 7 bases spanning the gap. Per the germline V gene, CDR1 is MDHEN and CDR2 is SYDVKM. Sample time point: peripheral blood 6 weeks after treatment start. The study collected 1 to 8 samples per patient, pretreatment and on-treatment. The sequence was obtained from a man between 60 and 75 years old with urothelial cancer. Sample: PBMCs, taken around atezolizumab (anti-PD-L1) treatment. The genes are TRBV28 and TRBJ1-2, with TRBD1 as a possible D gene (6 bases). The CDR3 is CASSDRNYGYTF. CDR3 nucleotide sequence: TGTGCCAGCAGCGACAGGAACTATGGCTACACCTTC.